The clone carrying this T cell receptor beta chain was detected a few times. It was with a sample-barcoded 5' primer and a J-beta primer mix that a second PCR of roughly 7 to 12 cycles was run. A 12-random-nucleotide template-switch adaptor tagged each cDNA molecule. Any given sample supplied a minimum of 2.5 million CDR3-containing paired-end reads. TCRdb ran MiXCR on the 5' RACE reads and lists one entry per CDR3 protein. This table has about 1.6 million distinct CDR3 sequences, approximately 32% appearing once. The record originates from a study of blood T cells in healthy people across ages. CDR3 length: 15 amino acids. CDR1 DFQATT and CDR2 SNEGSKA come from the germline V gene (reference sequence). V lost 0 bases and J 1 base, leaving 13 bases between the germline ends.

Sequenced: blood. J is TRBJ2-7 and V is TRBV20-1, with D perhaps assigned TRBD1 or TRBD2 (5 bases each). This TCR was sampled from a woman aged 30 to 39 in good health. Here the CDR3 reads CSARDLQGESYEQYF. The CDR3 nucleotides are TGCAGTGCTAGAGATCTGCAGGGAGAGTCCTACGAGCAGTACTTC.